Below, 15 T cell receptor beta chains from the same sample are listed, as sequenced in a study of control samples from healthy donors and cancer patients. TCRdb's copy holds only in-frame clones and misses some; the assay was immunoSEQ multiplex PCR. The sample includes 100,000 to 150,000 clones, about 95% of them seen just once. Sequencing was performed on blood. These receptors all come from a man under 40 in good health.

J is TRBJ1-1 and V is TRBV6-4; D perhaps matches TRBD1 (6 bases). Trimming shortened V by 3 bases and J by 4 bases, and 18 bases separated the two germline ends. This CDR3 spans 16 amino acids. In germline, CDR1 is MRHNA, CDR2 SNTAGT. This chain's CDR3 is CASSDYLTGLTTEAFF. The CDR3 nucleotides are TGTGCCAGCAGTGATTATCTAACAGGGTTGACCACTGAAGCTTTCTTT.

V usage is TRBV5-5 and J usage is TRBJ1-1; D not certain. CDR3 length: 11 amino acids. Trimming cost V 7 bases and J 2 bases, with 6 bases left between them. CDR1 and CDR2 (germline): SGHKS, YYEKEE (reference sequence). CDR3 sequence reads: CASSINTEAFF. For the CDR3, the DNA is TGTGCCAGCTCTATCAACACTGAAGCTTTCTTT.

J is TRBJ1-5 and V is TRBV6-5; TRBD1 agrees at 7 bases. This CDR3 has 13 residues. Germline assignment: CDR1 MNHEY and CDR2 SVGAGI. The junction had 5 bases not matched to a gene; V was cut back by 6 bases and J by 6 bases. Written as DNA, the CDR3 is TGTGCCAGCAGGGGGACAGCAGCTCAGCCCCAGCATTTT. It translates to CASRGTAAQPQHF.

The chain is built from TRBV27 and TRBJ1-2; 12 bases align to TRBD1. The V gene end was trimmed by 3 bases and the J gene end by 8 bases; junction bases not matched to a gene: 4. There are 14 residues in the CDR3. Germline CDR1 reads MNHEY; CDR2 reads SMNVEV (reference sequence). The CDR3 sequence: CASSLGQGAQGYTF. The CDR3 bases are TGTGCCAGCAGTTTGGGACAGGGGGCACAAGGCTACACCTTC.

As for this clone: This sample includes further DNA sequences coding for the same CDR3. The rearrangement uses TRBV7-8 and TRBJ2-7; D unresolved. The V gene lost 4 bases and the J gene lost 0 bases, with 7 bases spanning the gap. In germline, CDR1 is SGHVS, CDR2 FQNEAQ. The CDR3 sequence is 13 residues long. Here the CDR3 DNA reads TGTGCCAGCAGCTCTGTACACTCCTACGAGCAGTACTTC. Protein product: CASSSVHSYEQYF.

V is TRBV7-2 and J is TRBJ2-1, with 7 bases matching TRBD1. Germline V gene lookup returns CDR1 SGHTA and CDR2 FQGNSA. V shed 4 bases, J shed 2 bases, and the junction held 5 bases outside the gene matches. The CDR3 loop spans 15 amino acids. In DNA form, the CDR3 reads TGTGCCAGCAGCTCCAACAGGGGAGCCTACAATGAGCAGTTCTTC. Protein product: CASSSNRGAYNEQFF.

The chain links TRBV6-2 or TRBV6-3 to TRBJ1-5; 8 bases match TRBD1. V shed 2 bases, J shed 2 bases, and the junction held 5 bases outside the gene matches. There are 16 residues in the CDR3. Germline CDR1 and CDR2: MNHEY and SVGEGT. The CDR3 loop reads CASSYRTGFGNQPQHF. CDR3 DNA: TGTGCCAGCAGTTACCGGACAGGGTTTGGCAATCAGCCCCAGCATTTT.

The chain carries TRBV4-3 and TRBJ2-5; D not certain. V lost 4 bases, J lost 5 bases, and 11 bases lay in between. Germline-derived CDR1 and CDR2 are LGHNA and YSLEER. The CDR3 totals 13 residues. The CDR3 coding sequence is TGCGCCAGCAGCCCGGAGTGGTGGGAGACCCAGTACTTC. It is translated as CASSPEWWETQYF.

The rearrangement uses TRBV30 and TRBJ2-7; the match to TRBD2 covers 8 bases. Germline V gene lookup returns CDR1 GTSNPN and CDR2 SVGIG (reference sequence). This CDR3 is 16 amino acids long. Losses at the gene ends were 0 bases for V and 3 bases for J; bases not matched to a gene: 10. CDR3 sequence: CAWSVHGSGGYYEQYF. DNA of the CDR3: TGTGCCTGGAGTGTACACGGCAGCGGGGGTTACTACGAGCAGTACTTC. The variable domain in full, with the rest retrieved from reference TRBV30 and TRBJ2-7, is SQTIHQWPATLVQPVGSPLSLECTVEGTSNPNLYWYRQAAGRGLQLLFYSVGIGQISSEVPQNLSASRPQDRQFILSSKKLLLSDSGFYLCAWSVHGSGGYYEQYFGPGTRLTVT.

The chain combines TRBV6-6 with TRBJ1-5, with unresolved D. V was clipped by 5 bases and J by 9 bases, with 14 bases between them. The germline gives CDR1 MNHNY, CDR2 SVGAGI (reference sequence). The CDR3 sequence is 13 residues long. The CDR3 nucleotides are TGTGCCAGCAGTCAAACAACCTCGCGGCCCCAGCATTTT. This encodes CASSQTTSRPQHF.

The chain employs TRBV5-8 and TRBJ2-7; 8 nucleotides align to TRBD1. The V gene end was trimmed by 0 bases and the J gene end by 0 bases; junction bases not matched to a gene: 5. The CDR3 extends over 16 amino acids. Germline CDR1 is SGHTS and CDR2 is YDEGEE. This chain's CDR3 is CASSLGTGFASYEQYF. CDR3 bases: TGTGCCAGCAGCTTGGGGACAGGGTTTGCCTCCTACGAGCAGTACTTC.

This chain connects TRBV20-1 to TRBJ2-7, with D unresolved. This CDR3 has 11 residues. V was cut by 3 bases and J by 0 bases, with 3 bases left in between. The germline CDR1 and CDR2 sequences are DFQATT and SNEGSKA (reference sequence). The CDR3, as DNA: TGCAGTGCTAGTATCTCCTACGAGCAGTACTTC. It is translated as CSASISYEQYF.

The V call is TRBV4-2, the J call TRBJ1-2; no firm D call. In germline, CDR1 is LGHNA, CDR2 YNFKEQ. The CDR3 extends over 14 amino acids. Trimming took off 2 bases at V and 3 bases at J, with 10 bases between the two ends. CDR3 sequence: CASSQPAVDYGYTF. CDR3 bases: TGTGCCAGCAGCCAACCCGCGGTAGACTATGGCTACACCTTC.

This chain links TRBV30 with TRBJ1-4; D is possibly TRBD1 (5 bases). The V and J ends lost 0 bases and 8 bases respectively, with 10 bases between them. This CDR3 is built from 13 residues. Per the germline V gene, CDR1 is GTSNPN and CDR2 is SVGIG (reference sequence). The CDR3 bases are TGTGCCTGGAGTGTGGCAGGGACCGAAAAACTGTTTTTT. Encoded protein: CAWSVAGTEKLFF.

The chain combines TRBV7-2 with TRBJ2-3; TRBD2 agrees at 9 bases. Trimming cost V 4 bases and J 4 bases; bases outside gene matches: 12. CDR1 and CDR2 from the germline V gene are SGHTA and FQGNSA. The length of the CDR3 is 17 residues. The CDR3 loop is CASSSSAGGGDADTQYF. Here the CDR3 DNA reads TGTGCCAGCAGCTCCTCGGCGGGCGGGGGGGACGCAGATACGCAGTATTTT.